This TCR beta chain was observed in a study of OX40 agonist ivuxolimab in advanced cancers. The CDR3 extends over 15 amino acids. Germline-derived CDR1 and CDR2 are MNHNS and SASEGT. With 6 bases clipped from V and 6 bases from J, the junction kept 9 bases outside the gene matches. TCRdb's copy holds only in-frame clones and misses some; the assay was immunoSEQ multiplex PCR. The sample consists of some 34,000 clones, 70% to 85% of them appearing once. The count of this clone is one. The chain is built from TRBV6-1 and TRBJ2-1; 9 bases match TRBD2. Specimen: CD4+ or CD8+ T cells sorted from blood, collected in a trial of the OX40 agonist ivuxolimab. This clonotype originated in an adult with an advanced solid tumor such as melanoma, head and neck, liver or kidney cancer. The CDR3 spells CASSRTSAGANEQFF. CDR3 DNA: TGTGCCAGCAGCAGGACTAGCGCCGGGGCCAATGAGCAGTTCTTC.